These 8 T cell receptor beta chains came from one sample sequenced in a study of human T cells and chemical hapten exposure. One entry per CDR3 protein results from TCRdb running MiXCR on the RACE reads. This table has roughly 110,000 distinct CDR3 sequences, less than 15% appearing once. Indicated time point: pre-sensitization, week 0. Noted treatment: therapeutic diphenylcyclopropenone sensitization with weekly scalp DPC. The input for sequencing was whole blood, taken in connection with sensitization to the hapten diphenylcyclopropenone (DPC). The receptors originated from a woman aged 45-65 years with alopecia areata. Some clones in this sample may be carry-over from other donors' samples.

This chain connects TRBV11-2 to TRBJ2-1; D is unclear. The ends were cut back, 0 bases at V and 0 bases at J, with 18 bases in the middle. The CDR3 consists of 19 residues. Germline loops: CDR1 SGHAT, CDR2 FQNNGV. CDR3 protein: CASSLDTPPDPGSYNEQFF. Written as DNA, the CDR3 is TGTGCCAGCAGCTTAGATACCCCACCCGACCCTGGCTCCTACAATGAGCAGTTCTTC.

This clonotype was counted between two and nine times. CDR3 residues: CASRRDQTDTQYF. The CDR3 DNA follows: TGTGCCAGCAGACGGGACCAAACAGATACGCAGTATTTT. The chain is built from TRBV6-5 and TRBJ2-3; D possibly matches TRBD1 or TRBD2 (5 bases each). The CDR3 is 13 amino acids. V was pared by 6 bases and J by 3 bases, with 10 bases between. Germline V CDR1 and CDR2: MNHEY, SVGAGI.

V is TRBV28 and J is TRBJ2-7; D is undetermined. V was cut by 6 bases and J by 6 bases, with 9 bases left in between. CDR1 is MDHEN, CDR2 SYDVKM, per germline. The CDR3 totals 11 residues. The CDR3 nucleotides read TGTGCCAGCAGCACCTTCGGCGAGCAGTACTTC. This translates into CASSTFGEQYF.

The chain has TRBV5-1 and TRBJ2-7, with 8 bases aligning to TRBD2. J was trimmed by 2 bases and V by 2 bases; bases with no gene match: 3. This CDR3 spans 14 amino acids. Germline V gives CDR1 SGHRS, CDR2 YFSETQ. Written as DNA, the CDR3 is TGCGCCAGCAGCTTTGGGACTAGGGCCTACGAGCAGTACTTC. Amino acid sequence: CASSFGTRAYEQYF.

There are a few counts of this clonotype. The chain couples TRBV7-7 to TRBJ2-2; 9 bases are a match to TRBD1. Germline V gene lookup returns CDR1 SSHAT and CDR2 FNYEAQ (reference sequence). The CDR3 length is 18 residues. The ends lost 3 bases at V and 4 bases at J; junction bases unmatched: 12. Written as DNA, the CDR3 is TGTGCCAGCAGCTTCAAGGGACAGGGCCCTCCGAGCACCGGGGAGCTGTTTTTT. Encoded protein: CASSFKGQGPPSTGELFF.

This clonotype was seen only a few times. V is TRBV24-1 and J is TRBJ2-1; the D is unclear. V gave up 4 bases and J gave up 4 bases, with 10 bases separating them. Germline lookup yields CDR1 KGHDR and CDR2 SFDVKD. There are 14 residues in the CDR3. The CDR3 sequence: CATSDGTPYNEQFF. The CDR3, as DNA: TGTGCCACCAGTGACGGCACGCCGTACAATGAGCAGTTCTTC.

This clonotype was seen more than once but under ten times. The chain carries TRBV11-2 and TRBJ2-1, with D perhaps TRBD1 (6 bases). The CDR3 length is 13 residues. Trimming removed 0 bases from V and 12 bases from J, with 12 bases in between. Germline values: CDR1 SGHAT, CDR2 FQNNGV. CDR3 amino acids: CASSLDYRVGQFF. DNA for the CDR3: TGTGCCAGCAGCTTAGATTACAGGGTCGGGCAGTTCTTC.

This clonotype was recorded a few times. V gene TRBV7-2 combines with J gene TRBJ1-1; TRBD1 matches 10 bases. J lost 2 bases, V lost 4 bases, and 10 bases had no gene match. Per the germline V gene, CDR1 is SGHTA and CDR2 is FQGNSA. The CDR3 consists of 17 residues. CDR3 DNA sequence: TGTGCCAGCAGCTCGACTGACAGGGGGCTTTCAAACACTGAAGCTTTCTTT. It codes for CASSSTDRGLSNTEAFF.